The clone carrying this TCR beta chain was counted only a few times. The data derive from a study of blood T cells in healthy people across ages. Using a J-beta primer mix together with a sample-barcoded 5' primer, a second PCR was run for roughly 6 to 12 cycles. TCRdb independently ran MiXCR on the 5' RACE reads; one entry per CDR3 protein. Among more than 750,000 distinct CDR3 sequences, around 29% were seen once, and the ten largest hold roughly a tenth. The CDR3 covers 14 residues. Germline CDR1 is SQVTM and CDR2 is ANQGSEA. J lost 3 bases, V lost 5 bases, and 8 bases had no gene match. These same records also appear under a second study, on T cells of mothers and their children.

The TCR originated in a middle-aged woman in good health. This chain joins TRBV29-1 and TRBJ1-1; 8 positions agree with TRBD1. Sequenced input: blood. CDR3 sequence reads: CSVRQGLLDTEAFF. In DNA form, the CDR3 reads TGCAGCGTTCGACAGGGGCTGTTAGACACTGAAGCTTTCTTT. Complete variable domain (other parts from reference TRBV29-1 and TRBJ1-1): SAVISQKPSRDICQRGTSLTIQCQVDSQVTMMFWYRQQPGQSLTLIATANQGSEATYESGFVIDKFPISRPNLTFSTLTVSNMSPEDSSIYLCSVRQGLLDTEAFFGQGTRLTVV.